The present TCR beta chain was sequenced within a study of T-cell memory formation after mild COVID-19. Background on the study: TCR clusters were largely donor specific. General study points: Contracting CD8+ clones were enriched in EMRA, CD4+ mainly in CM and EM.

In germline, CDR1 is GTSNPN, CDR2 SVGIG (reference sequence). The CDR3 contains 11 residues. The V end was cut by 1 base, the J end by 4 bases, with 3 bases between. As regards this clonotype: Its antigen is unknown.

From the 5' RACE reads, TCRdb called clonotypes with MiXCR, one entry per CDR3 protein. The sample carries approximately 150,000 distinct CDR3 sequences, approximately 21% recorded once. Sequencing used PBMCs or a T cell subset sorted from them (not recorded which). The receptor was isolated from an adult woman who had mild COVID-19 (a few samples of this study predate the infection). Cell type and time point are not known. The chain combines TRBV30 with TRBJ2-3; unclear D gene. Here the CDR3 reads CAWSAADTQYF. The CDR3 nucleotides are TGTGCCTGGAGTGCCGCAGATACGCAGTATTTT.